The T cell receptor beta chain under discussion was sequenced for a study of identifying expanded T cells in peripheral blood. Here immunoSEQ multiplex PCR was the method, and the copy in TCRdb shows in-frame clones only, minus some. The sample records about 100,000 clones, 88% being singletons. V dropped 5 bases and J dropped 7; count of bases not matched to a gene: 7. This CDR3 region has 13 residues. Germline V gene lookup returns CDR1 KGHSH and CDR2 LQKENI. The chain uses TRBV18 and TRBJ2-7, with TRBD1 matching over 8 bases. This TCR derives from a person aged 18-69 years in good health. Specimen: blood. As DNA, the CDR3 is TGTGCCAGCTCAGATACAGGGGGTCGAGAGCAGTACTTC. Residues: CASSDTGGREQYF.